This TCR beta chain was observed in a study of Graves' ophthalmopathy and Graves' hyperthyroidism listed by TCRdb under 2018. About the full investigation: Peripheral blood was collected before any treatment was given, at the time of initial diagnosis. The study used TCR beta repertoire signatures to distinguish Graves' ophthalmopathy from Graves' hyperthyroidism and to predict progression to ophthalmopathy. In total, around 140 blood samples were TCR-sequenced: 40 to 45 ophthalmopathy, under 80 hyperthyroidism and 17 hyperthyroidism-to-ophthalmopathy patients. To explore V-J signatures distinguishing ophthalmopathy from hyperthyroidism, a discovery set of about a hundred patients (about 41 ophthalmopathy, about 57 stable hyperthyroidism) was enrolled. For independent validation, a separate cohort was made up of some 19 hyperthyroidism patients plus 17 patients who later progressed from hyperthyroidism to ophthalmopathy. T-cell repertoires of thyroid tissue and blood were compared in 5 or 6 hyperthyroidism patients. After sampling, hyperthyroidism patients received methimazole starting at 30 mg daily, and ophthalmopathy patients received high-dose intravenous methylprednisolone. Broad study findings and their caveats: In cross-validation, the 13-signature model distinguished ophthalmopathy from stable hyperthyroidism with 85% to 90% sensitivity and nearly 82% specificity, and in the test set the corresponding values were roughly 80% and 76%. In validation, the model predicted ophthalmopathy progression with 70.59% sensitivity and about 73% specificity; 12 predicted patients were CT-confirmed with GO in a median of approximately six months. Most of the expanded thyroid clonotypes with a frequency above 0.001 were also detected in blood, and it was suggested that the thyroid immune response may be reflected by blood repertoires. No statistical method was used to predetermine the sample size, and group allocation was not hidden from the investigators.

Ophthalmopathy patients had moderately to severely active disease, Clinical Activity Score of at least 3, NOSPECS grade of at least 4, and disease duration under 3 months. Patients with other autoimmune diseases, uncontrolled infections, pregnancy or lactation were excluded from the study. Clinical symptoms, serum thyroxine, TRAb, thyroid ultrasound and orbital computed tomography were used for diagnosis. Ficoll-Paque density gradient centrifugation was used to isolate PBMCs from about 9.4 ml of fresh peripheral blood. Total RNA was extracted using Trizol reagent, and RNA quality was checked on an Agilent 2100 Bioanalyzer. For repertoire sequencing, the TCR beta CDR3 regions were amplified from RNA transcripts. The first round of RT-PCR was done with HTBI primers and the Qiagen OneStep RT-PCR kit, and was followed by a second round of multiplex PCR, then size selection and purification. Libraries were sequenced on an Illumina HiSeq2000 using paired-end 100 bp reads. Per the authors' processing: SOAPnuke was used for read processing, and reads with adapters, uncalled bases, a mean Phred below 15, or no exact constant-primer or identifier match were discarded. High-quality paired reads were merged with COPE v1.2.5. Each unique nucleotide sequence was treated as a clonotype, and MiTCR v1.1 was used to align the clonotypes to the IMGT TRB V, D and J references. The analysis was limited to V-J combinations with a frequency above 0.0001, which together covered over 99% of the repertoires. A TCR clonal expansion and chaos score per V-J combination was defined as the ratio of F50 clonal expansion to chaos observed in the TCRdist matrix. Welch's t-statistics and random forest were used to narrow the features down to more than 10 V-J combinations, which were then fed into a naive Bayes classifier. Thyroid-blood repertoire similarity was quantified with the Morisita-Horn index. The raw public data were reprocessed by TCRdb itself: fastp quality trimming at Q25, MiXCR clonotype calling, in-frame beta chains only. Records with the same CDR3 protein are collapsed into one entry carrying the most frequent genes and DNA. The V and J calls, along with clone size, are taken from TCRdb and not from the paper's own processing. The sample contains about 700,000 distinct CDR3 sequences, about 38% of them found a single time. Of the sample, 3% to 3.5% is held by the ten largest clones.

From the cysteine up to the phenylalanine, the CDR3 has a length of 14 residues. This entry keeps only the CDR3 DNA: 42 bases, framed from base 1. The germline V gene gives CDR1 as MGHRA and CDR2 as YSYEKL. Germline trimming amounts to 3 bases on V and 4 bases on J, with 3 as the count of junction bases outside the gene matches. This clonotype showed up many times. It lacks a known antigen. No base quality information exists; no much larger clone differs at one position. The chain was built from TRBV4-1 and TRBJ2-7; 10 of the junction bases match TRBD1. This TCR was recovered from an adult man with Graves' ophthalmopathy. The sample consisted of peripheral blood. The CDR3 sequence is CASSQRGQGYEQYF. The nucleotide sequence reads TGCGCCAGCAGCCAGCGGGGACAGGGGTACGAGCAGTACTTC.